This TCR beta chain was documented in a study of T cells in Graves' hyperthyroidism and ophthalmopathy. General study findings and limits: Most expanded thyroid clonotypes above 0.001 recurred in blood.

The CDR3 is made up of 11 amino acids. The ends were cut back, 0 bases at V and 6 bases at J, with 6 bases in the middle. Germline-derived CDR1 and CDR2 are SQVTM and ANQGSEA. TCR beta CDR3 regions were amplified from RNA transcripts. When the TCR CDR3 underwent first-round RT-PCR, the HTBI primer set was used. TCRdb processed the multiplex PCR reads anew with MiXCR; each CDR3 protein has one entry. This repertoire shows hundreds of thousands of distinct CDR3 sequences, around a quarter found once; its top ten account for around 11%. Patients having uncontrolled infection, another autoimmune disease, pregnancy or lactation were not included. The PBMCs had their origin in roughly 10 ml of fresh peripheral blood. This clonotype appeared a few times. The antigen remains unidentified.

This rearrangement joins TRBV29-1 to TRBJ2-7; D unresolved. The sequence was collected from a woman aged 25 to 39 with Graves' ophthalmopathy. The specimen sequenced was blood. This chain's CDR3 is CSVEDTLEQYF. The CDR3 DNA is TGCAGCGTTGAAGATACACTCGAGCAGTACTTC.